This T cell receptor (beta chain) stems from a study of human T cells and chemical hapten exposure. Overall study results and limits: No change in TCRs above 1 in 1000 frequency was produced by DPC sensitization.

What the library attached to individual cDNA molecules were unique molecular identifiers. Original processing notes: Sampled TCR counts reached a median of roughly 90,000 per sample, with values ranging from about 23,224 to 690,600. TCRdb re-analysed the RACE reads in MiXCR, keeping a single row per CDR3 protein. Clone size and V and J calls follow TCRdb, not the original study. The data contain under 95,000 distinct CDR3 sequences, roughly 8.5% of them singletons. About this clonotype: Its specificity is unknown.

V was clipped by 3 bases and J by 10 bases; unmatched bases: 3. The CDR3 has 13 amino acids. The time point: healthy volunteer bleed at 2 weeks. Whole blood, unfractionated, served as the material for total RNA extraction. This receptor was identified in a female donor in good health. Some clones in this sample may be carry-over from other donors' samples. The sequenced sample was whole blood. The chain recombines TRBV12-3 or TRBV12-4 with TRBJ2-1; 10 nucleotides agree with TRBD2. The CDR3 region is CASSLIAGGEQFF. Here the CDR3 DNA reads TGTGCCAGCAGTTTGATAGCGGGAGGAGAGCAGTTCTTC.